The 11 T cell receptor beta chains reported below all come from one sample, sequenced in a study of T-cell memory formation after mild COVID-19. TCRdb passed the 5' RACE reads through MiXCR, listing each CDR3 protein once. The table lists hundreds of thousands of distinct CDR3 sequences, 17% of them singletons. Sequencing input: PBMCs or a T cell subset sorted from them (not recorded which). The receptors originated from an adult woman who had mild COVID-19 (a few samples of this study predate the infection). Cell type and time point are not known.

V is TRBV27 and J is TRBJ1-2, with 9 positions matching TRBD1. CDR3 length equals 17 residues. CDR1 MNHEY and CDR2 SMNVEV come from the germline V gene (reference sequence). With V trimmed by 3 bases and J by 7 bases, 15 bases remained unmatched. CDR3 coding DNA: TGTGCCAGCAGTTTTTTGGACAGGGGACGCCCTGGGCCTGGCTACACCTTC. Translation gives CASSFLDRGRPGPGYTF.

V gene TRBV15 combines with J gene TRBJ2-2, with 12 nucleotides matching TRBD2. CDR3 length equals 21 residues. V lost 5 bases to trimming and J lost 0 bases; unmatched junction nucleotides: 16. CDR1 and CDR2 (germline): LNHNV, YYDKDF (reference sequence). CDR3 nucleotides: TGTGCCACCAGCTCAGGGGGTTTGGGGACTAGCGGGCAGACGAACACCGGGGAGCTGTTTTTT. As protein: CATSSGGLGTSGQTNTGELFF.

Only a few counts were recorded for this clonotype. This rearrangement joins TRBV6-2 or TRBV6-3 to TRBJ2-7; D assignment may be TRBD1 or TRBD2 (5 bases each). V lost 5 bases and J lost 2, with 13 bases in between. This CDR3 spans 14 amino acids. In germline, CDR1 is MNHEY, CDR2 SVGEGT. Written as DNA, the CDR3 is TGTGCCAGCAGTCGGGGCTCCTTGACCTACGAGCAGTACTTC. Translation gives CASSRGSLTYEQYF.

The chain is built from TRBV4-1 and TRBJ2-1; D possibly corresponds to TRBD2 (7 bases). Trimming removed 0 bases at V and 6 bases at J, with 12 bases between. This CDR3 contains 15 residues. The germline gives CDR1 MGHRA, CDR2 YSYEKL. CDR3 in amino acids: CASSQEGRGGNEQFF. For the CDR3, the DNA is TGCGCCAGCAGCCAAGAGGGGAGGGGGGGCAATGAGCAGTTCTTC.

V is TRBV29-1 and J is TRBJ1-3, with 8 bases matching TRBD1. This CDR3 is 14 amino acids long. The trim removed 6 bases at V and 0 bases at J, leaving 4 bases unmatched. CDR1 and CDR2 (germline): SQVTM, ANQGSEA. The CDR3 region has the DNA TGCAGCGTCTCCAGGGGGCTCTCTGGAAACACCATATATTTT. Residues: CSVSRGLSGNTIYF.

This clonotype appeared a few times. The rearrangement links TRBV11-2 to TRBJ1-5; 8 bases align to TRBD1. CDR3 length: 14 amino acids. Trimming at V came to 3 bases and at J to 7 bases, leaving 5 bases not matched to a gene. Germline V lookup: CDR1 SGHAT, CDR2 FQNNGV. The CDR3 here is CASSFDRGHQPQHF. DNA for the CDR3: TGTGCCAGCAGCTTTGACAGGGGTCACCAGCCCCAGCATTTT.

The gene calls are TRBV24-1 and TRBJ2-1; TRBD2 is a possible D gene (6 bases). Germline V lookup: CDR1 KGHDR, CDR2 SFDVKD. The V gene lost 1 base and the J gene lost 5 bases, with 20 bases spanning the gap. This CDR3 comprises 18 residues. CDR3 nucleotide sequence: TGTGCCACCAGTGATTTCCTCCGGGGGTCGGGTGGGAACAATGAGCAGTTCTTC. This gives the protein CATSDFLRGSGGNNEQFF.

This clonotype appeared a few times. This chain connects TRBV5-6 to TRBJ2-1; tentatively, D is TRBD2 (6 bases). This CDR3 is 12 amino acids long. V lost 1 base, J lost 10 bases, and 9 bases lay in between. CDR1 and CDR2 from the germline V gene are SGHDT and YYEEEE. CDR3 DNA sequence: TGTGCCAGCAGCTTGATGGCGGGGGAGCAGTTCTTC. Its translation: CASSLMAGEQFF.

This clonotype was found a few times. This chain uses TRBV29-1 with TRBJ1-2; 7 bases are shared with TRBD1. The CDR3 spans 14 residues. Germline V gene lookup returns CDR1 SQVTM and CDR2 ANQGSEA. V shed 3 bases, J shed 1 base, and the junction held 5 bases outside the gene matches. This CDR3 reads CSVDPGQLNYGYTF. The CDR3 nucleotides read TGCAGCGTTGACCCGGGACAGCTTAACTATGGCTACACCTTC.

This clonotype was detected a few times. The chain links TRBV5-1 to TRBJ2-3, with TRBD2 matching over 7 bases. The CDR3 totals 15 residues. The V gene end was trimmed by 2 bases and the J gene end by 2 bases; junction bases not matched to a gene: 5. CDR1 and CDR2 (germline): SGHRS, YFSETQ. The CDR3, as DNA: TGCGCCAGCAGCTTTGGCGGGGGTGACACAGATACGCAGTATTTT. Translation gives CASSFGGGDTDTQYF.

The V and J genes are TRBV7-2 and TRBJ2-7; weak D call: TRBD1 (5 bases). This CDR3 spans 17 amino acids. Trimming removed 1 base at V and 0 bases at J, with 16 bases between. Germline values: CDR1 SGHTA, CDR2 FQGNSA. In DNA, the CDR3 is TGTGCCAGCAGCTTAGACCGAAGGGGCCGGAGCTCCTACGAGCAGTACTTC. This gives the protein CASSLDRRGRSSYEQYF.